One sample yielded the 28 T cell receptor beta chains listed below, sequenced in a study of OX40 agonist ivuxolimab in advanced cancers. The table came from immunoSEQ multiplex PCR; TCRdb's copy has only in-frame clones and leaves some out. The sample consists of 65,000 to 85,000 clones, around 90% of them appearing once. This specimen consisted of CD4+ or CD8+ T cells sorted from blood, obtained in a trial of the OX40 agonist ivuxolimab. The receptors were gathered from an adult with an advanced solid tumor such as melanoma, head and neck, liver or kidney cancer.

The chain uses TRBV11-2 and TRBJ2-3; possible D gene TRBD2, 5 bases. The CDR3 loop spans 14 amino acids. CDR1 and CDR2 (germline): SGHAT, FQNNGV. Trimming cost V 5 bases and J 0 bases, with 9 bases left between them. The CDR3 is CASSAKRSTDTQYF. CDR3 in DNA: TGTGCCAGCAGCGCGAAGCGGAGCACAGATACGCAGTATTTT.

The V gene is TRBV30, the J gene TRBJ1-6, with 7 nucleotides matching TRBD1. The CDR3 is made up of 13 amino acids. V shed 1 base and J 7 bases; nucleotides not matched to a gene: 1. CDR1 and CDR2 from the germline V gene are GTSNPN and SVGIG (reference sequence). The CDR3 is CAWSGDRNSPLHF. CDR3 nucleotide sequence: TGTGCCTGGAGTGGGGACAGAAATTCACCCCTCCACTTT. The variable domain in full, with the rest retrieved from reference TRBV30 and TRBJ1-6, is SQTIHQWPATLVQPVGSPLSLECTVEGTSNPNLYWYRQAAGRGLQLLFYSVGIGQISSEVPQNLSASRPQDRQFILSSKKLLLSDSGFYLCAWSGDRNSPLHFGNGTRLTVT.

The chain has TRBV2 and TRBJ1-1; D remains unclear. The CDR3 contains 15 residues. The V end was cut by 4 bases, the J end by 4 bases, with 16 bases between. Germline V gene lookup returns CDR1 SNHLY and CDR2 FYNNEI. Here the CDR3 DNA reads TGTGCCAGCAGTGTGTTAGGGAGATTAGGCACTGAAGCTTTCTTT. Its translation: CASSVLGRLGTEAFF.

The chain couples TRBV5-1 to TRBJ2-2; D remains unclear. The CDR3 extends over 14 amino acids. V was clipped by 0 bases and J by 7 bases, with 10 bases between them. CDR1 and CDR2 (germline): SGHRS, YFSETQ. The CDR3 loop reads CASSLVVANGELFF. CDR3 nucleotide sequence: TGCGCCAGCAGCTTGGTGGTGGCAAACGGGGAGCTGTTTTTT.

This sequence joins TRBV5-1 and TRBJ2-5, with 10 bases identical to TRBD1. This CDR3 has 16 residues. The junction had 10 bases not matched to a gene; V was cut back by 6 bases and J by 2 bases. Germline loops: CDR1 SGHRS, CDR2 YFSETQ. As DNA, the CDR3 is TGCGCCAGCATAGAGACAGGGGGCGCGGGTCAAGAGACCCAGTACTTC. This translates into CASIETGGAGQETQYF.

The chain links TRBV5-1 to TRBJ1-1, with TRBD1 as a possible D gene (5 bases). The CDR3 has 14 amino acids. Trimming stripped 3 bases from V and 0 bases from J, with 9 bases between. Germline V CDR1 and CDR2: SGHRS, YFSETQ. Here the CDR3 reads CASSSGDLNTEAFF. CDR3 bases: TGCGCCAGCAGCTCGGGGGACTTGAACACTGAAGCTTTCTTT. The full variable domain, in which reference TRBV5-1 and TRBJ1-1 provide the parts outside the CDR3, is KAGVTQTPRYLIKTRGQQVTLSCSPISGHRSVSWYQQTPGQGLQFLFEYFSETQRNKGNFPGRFSGRQFSNSRSEMNVSTLELGDSALYLCASSSGDLNTEAFFGQGTRLTVV.

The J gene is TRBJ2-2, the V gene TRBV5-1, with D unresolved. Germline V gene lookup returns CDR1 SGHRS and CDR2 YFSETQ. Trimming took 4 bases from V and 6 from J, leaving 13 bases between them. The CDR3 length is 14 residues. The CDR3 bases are TGCGCCAGCAGCCCCCGACCCGACGCCGGGGAGCTGTTTTTT. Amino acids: CASSPRPDAGELFF. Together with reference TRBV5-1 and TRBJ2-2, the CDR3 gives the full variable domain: KAGVTQTPRYLIKTRGQQVTLSCSPISGHRSVSWYQQTPGQGLQFLFEYFSETQRNKGNFPGRFSGRQFSNSRSEMNVSTLELGDSALYLCASSPRPDAGELFFGEGSRLTVL.

CDR3 nucleotide sequence: TGTGCCATCAGTGAGTCTGTGGAGACCCAGTACTTC. As protein: CAISESVETQYF. V gene TRBV10-3 combines with J gene TRBJ2-5; D gene uncertain. Germline loops: CDR1 ENHRY, CDR2 SYGVKD. The CDR3 extends over 12 amino acids. Trimming stripped 0 bases from V and 5 bases from J, with 4 bases between.

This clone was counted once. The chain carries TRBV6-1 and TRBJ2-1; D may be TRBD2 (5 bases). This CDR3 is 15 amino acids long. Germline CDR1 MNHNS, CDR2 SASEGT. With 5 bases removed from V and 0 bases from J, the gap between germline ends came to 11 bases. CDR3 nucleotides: TGTGCCAGCAGTCTAGCAGGAAGCTCCTACAATGAGCAGTTCTTC. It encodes CASSLAGSSYNEQFF.

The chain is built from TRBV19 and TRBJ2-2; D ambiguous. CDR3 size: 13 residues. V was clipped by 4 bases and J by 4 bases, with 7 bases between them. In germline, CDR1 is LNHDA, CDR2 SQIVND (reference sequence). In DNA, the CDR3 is TGTGCCAGTAGTACCGTCATCACCGGGGAGCTGTTTTTT. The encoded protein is CASSTVITGELFF.

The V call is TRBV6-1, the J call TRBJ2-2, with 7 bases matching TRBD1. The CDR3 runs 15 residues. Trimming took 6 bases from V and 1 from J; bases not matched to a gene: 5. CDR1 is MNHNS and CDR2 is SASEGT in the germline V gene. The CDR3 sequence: CASRSGTVNTGELFF. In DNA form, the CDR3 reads TGTGCCAGCAGGTCCGGGACAGTGAACACCGGGGAGCTGTTTTTT.

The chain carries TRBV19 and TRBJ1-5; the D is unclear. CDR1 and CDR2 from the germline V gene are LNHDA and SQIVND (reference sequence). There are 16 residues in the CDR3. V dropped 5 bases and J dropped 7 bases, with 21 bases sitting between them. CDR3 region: CASSFPTPGGEQPQHF. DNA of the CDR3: TGTGCCAGTAGTTTCCCTACGCCCGGCGGGGAACAGCCCCAGCATTTT.

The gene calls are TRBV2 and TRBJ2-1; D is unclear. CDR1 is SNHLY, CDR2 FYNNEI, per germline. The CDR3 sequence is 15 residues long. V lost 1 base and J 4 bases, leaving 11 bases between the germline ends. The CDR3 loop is CASSEESLVYNEQFF. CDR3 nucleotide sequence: TGTGCCAGCAGTGAAGAGAGCCTGGTGTACAATGAGCAGTTCTTC.

The chain's CDR3 is CASRDQGAEEKLFF. CDR3 in DNA: TGTGCCAGTAGAGACCAGGGGGCGGAGGAAAAACTGTTTTTT. The V and J genes are TRBV19 and TRBJ1-4; 8 bases align to TRBD1. CDR1 LNHDA and CDR2 SQIVND come from the germline V gene (reference sequence). The ends lost 6 bases at V and 8 bases at J; junction bases unmatched: 8. This CDR3 comprises 14 residues.

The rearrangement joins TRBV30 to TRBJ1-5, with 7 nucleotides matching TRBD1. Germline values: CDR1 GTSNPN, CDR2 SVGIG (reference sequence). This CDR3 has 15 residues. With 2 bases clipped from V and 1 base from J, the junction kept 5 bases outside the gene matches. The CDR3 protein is CAWSTGAWSNQPQHF. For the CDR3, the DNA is TGTGCCTGGAGTACAGGGGCTTGGAGCAATCAGCCCCAGCATTTT. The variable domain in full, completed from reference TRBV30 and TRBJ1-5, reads SQTIHQWPATLVQPVGSPLSLECTVEGTSNPNLYWYRQAAGRGLQLLFYSVGIGQISSEVPQNLSASRPQDRQFILSSKKLLLSDSGFYLCAWSTGAWSNQPQHFGDGTRLSIL.

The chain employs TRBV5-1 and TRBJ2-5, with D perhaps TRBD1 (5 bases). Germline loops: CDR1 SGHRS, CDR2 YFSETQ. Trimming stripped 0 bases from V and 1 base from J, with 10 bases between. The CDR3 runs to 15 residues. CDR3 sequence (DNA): TGCGCCAGCAGCTTGGCCGGTACAGGCCAAGAGACCCAGTACTTC. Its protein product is CASSLAGTGQETQYF.

The CDR3 region is CASSLRQNYGYTF. CDR3 in DNA: TGTGCCAGCAGCCTTAGACAGAACTATGGCTACACCTTC. V gene TRBV7-8 combines with J gene TRBJ1-2; a weak D match, TRBD1 (5 bases). The V end was cut by 5 bases, the J end by 2 bases, with 9 bases between. CDR3 size: 13 residues. Germline CDR1 is SGHVS and CDR2 is FQNEAQ.

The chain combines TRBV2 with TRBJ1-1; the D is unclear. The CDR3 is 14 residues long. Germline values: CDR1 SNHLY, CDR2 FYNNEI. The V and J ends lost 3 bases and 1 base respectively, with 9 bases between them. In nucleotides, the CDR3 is TGTGCCAGCAGTGACTCATGGAGGAACACTGAAGCTTTCTTT. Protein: CASSDSWRNTEAFF.

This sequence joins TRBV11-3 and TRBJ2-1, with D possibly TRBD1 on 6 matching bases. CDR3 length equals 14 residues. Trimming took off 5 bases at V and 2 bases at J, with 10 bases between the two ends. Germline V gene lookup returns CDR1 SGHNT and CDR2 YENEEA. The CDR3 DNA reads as TGTGCCAGCAGCCCTCGGGACACCTACAATGAGCAGTTCTTC. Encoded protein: CASSPRDTYNEQFF.

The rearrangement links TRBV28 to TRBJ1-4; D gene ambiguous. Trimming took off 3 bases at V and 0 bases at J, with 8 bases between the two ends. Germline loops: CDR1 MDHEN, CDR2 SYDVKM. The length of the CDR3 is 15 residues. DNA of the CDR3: TGTGCCAGCAGTTTGGGCGGGACAACTAATGAAAAACTGTTTTTT. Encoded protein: CASSLGGTTNEKLFF.

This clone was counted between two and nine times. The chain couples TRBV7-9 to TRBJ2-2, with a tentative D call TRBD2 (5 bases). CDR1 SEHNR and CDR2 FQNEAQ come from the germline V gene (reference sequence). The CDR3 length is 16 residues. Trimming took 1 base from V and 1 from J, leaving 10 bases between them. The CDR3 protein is CASSLGNSVNTGELFF. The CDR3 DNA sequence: TGTGCCAGCAGCTTAGGCAATAGCGTGAACACCGGGGAGCTGTTTTTT.

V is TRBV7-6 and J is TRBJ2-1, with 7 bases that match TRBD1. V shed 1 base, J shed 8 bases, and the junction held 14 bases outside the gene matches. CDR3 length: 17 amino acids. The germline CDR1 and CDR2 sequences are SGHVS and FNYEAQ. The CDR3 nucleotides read TGTGCCAGCAGCTTAGAGGTCTTAGGGGGCAATCGGTATGAGCAGTTCTTC. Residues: CASSLEVLGGNRYEQFF. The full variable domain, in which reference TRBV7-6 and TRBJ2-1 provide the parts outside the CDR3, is GAGVSQSPRYKVTKRGQDVALRCDPISGHVSLYWYRQALGQGPEFLTYFNYEAQQDKSGLPNDRFSAERPEGSISTLTIQRTEQRDSAMYRCASSLEVLGGNRYEQFFGPGTRLTVL.

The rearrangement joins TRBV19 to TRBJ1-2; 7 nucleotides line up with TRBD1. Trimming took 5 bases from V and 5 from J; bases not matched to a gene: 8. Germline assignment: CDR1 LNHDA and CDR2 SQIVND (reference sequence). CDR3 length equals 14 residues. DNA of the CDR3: TGTGCCAGTAGTCTCAGGTTGACAGGGTATGGCTACACCTTC. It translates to CASSLRLTGYGYTF. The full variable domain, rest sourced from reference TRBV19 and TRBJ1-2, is DGGITQSPKYLFRKEGQNVTLSCEQNLNHDAMYWYRQDPGQGLRLIYYSQIVNDFQKGDIAEGYSVSREKKESFPLTVTSAQKNPTAFYLCASSLRLTGYGYTFGSGTRLTVV.

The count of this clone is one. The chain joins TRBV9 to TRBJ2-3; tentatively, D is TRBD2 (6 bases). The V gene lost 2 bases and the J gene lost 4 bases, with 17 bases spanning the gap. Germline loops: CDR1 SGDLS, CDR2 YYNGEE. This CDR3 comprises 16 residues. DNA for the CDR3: TGTGCCAGCAGCGTTGGAGGGGCCGGGCTGTCAGATACGCAGTATTTT. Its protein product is CASSVGGAGLSDTQYF. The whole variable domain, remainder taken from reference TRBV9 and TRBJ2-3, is DSGVTQTPKHLITATGQRVTLRCSPRSGDLSVYWYQQSLDQGLQFLIQYYNGEERAKGNILERFSAQQFPDLHSELNLSSLELGDSALYFCASSVGGAGLSDTQYFGPGTRLTVL.

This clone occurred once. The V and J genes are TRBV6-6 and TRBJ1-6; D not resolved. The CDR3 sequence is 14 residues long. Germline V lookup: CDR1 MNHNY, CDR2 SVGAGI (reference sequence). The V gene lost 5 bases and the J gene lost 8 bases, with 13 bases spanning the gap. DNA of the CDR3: TGTGCCAGCAGTATCGGGATCGGGGATTCACCCCTCCACTTT. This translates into CASSIGIGDSPLHF.

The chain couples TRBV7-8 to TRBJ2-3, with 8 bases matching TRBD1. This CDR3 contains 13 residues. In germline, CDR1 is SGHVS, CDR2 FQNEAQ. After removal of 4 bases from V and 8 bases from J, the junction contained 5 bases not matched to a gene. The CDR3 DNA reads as TGTGCCAGCAGCTCAAACCAGGGGGCTACGCAGTATTTT. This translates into CASSSNQGATQYF.

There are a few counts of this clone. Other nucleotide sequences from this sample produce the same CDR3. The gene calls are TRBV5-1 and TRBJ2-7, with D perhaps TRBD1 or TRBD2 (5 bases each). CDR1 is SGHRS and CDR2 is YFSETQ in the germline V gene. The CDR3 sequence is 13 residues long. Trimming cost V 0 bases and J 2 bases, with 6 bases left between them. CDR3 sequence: CASSLGGTYEQYF. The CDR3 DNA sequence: TGCGCCAGCAGCTTGGGGGGGACCTACGAGCAGTACTTC.

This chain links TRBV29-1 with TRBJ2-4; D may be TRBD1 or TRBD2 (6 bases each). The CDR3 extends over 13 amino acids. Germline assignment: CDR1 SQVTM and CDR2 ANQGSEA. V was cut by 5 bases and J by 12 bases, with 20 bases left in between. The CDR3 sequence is CSVYLTGRPDQYF. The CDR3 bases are TGCAGCGTTTACCTAACAGGGAGGCCCGATCAGTACTTC.